A selection of T cell receptor beta chains follows, all from one sample in a study of blood T cell repertoires in COVID-19. Clones were read by immunoSEQ multiplex PCR, and TCRdb kept only the in-frame ones, dropping some. The table lists about 120,000 clones, over 60% of them singletons. Source material: peripheral blood. Source of these receptors: an elderly woman with acute or convalescent COVID-19. CDR3s include the opening cysteine and the closing phenylalanine or tryptophan. Each record gives: D gene, clone size, J gene, V gene, CDR3 DNA, CDR3 protein. The D gene is left open where the match is weak. Clone size, where shown, is once, few, many, or a class for clones that have expanded.

d_gene: TRBD2
abundance: .
j_gene: TRBJ2-3
v_gene: TRBV10-3
CDR3nt: TGTGCCATCAGTCCTAGCGGGAGGGCTAGCACAGATACGCAGTATTTT
CDR3aa: CAISPSGRASTDTQYF

d_gene: .
abundance: .
j_gene: TRBJ1-1
v_gene: TRBV18
CDR3nt: TGTGCCAGCTCCCGGGAGGGCCGCGCTGAAGCTTTCTTT
CDR3aa: CASSREGRAEAFF

d_gene: .
abundance: few
j_gene: TRBJ2-2
v_gene: TRBV9
CDR3nt: TGTGCCAGCAGCGCTAACTCGAACACCGGGGAGCTGTTTTTT
CDR3aa: CASSANSNTGELFF

d_gene: .
abundance: .
j_gene: TRBJ1-5
v_gene: TRBV5-1
CDR3nt: TGCGCCAGCAGCCCCGGGACAAATCAGCCCCAGCATTTT
CDR3aa: CASSPGTNQPQHF

d_gene: TRBD1
abundance: .
j_gene: TRBJ2-7
v_gene: TRBV12-3/TRBV12-4
CDR3nt: TGTGCCAGCAGCCTCTCCCGGGACAGGGAGCAGTACTTC
CDR3aa: CASSLSRDREQYF

d_gene: .
abundance: .
j_gene: TRBJ1-3
v_gene: TRBV20-1
CDR3nt: TGCAGTGCTAGCTATGGAAACACCATATATTTT
CDR3aa: CSASYGNTIYF

d_gene: .
abundance: .
j_gene: TRBJ1-2
v_gene: TRBV5-6
CDR3nt: TGTGCCAGCAGCTCCGAGCCCCGAGGCTACACCTTC
CDR3aa: CASSSEPRGYTF

d_gene: .
abundance: .
j_gene: TRBJ1-1
v_gene: TRBV28
CDR3nt: TGTGCCAGCAGTCCCAGAGGGGGGGGGAACACTGAAGCTTTCTTT
CDR3aa: CASSPRGGGNTEAFF

d_gene: TRBD1
abundance: .
j_gene: TRBJ2-1
v_gene: TRBV5-1
CDR3nt: TGCGCCAGCAGCGTGGGTGGGACAGGGAACAATGAGCAGTTCTTC
CDR3aa: CASSVGGTGNNEQFF

d_gene: .
abundance: .
j_gene: TRBJ1-2
v_gene: TRBV27
CDR3nt: TGTGCCAGCAGTTTAATGGCCCTTGGGGGGGGCTATGGCTACACCTTC
CDR3aa: CASSLMALGGGYGYTF

d_gene: .
abundance: .
j_gene: TRBJ1-2
v_gene: TRBV5-6
CDR3nt: TGTGCCAGCAGCTTGGCCCTGCACGGGACACTTAACTATGGCTACACCTTC
CDR3aa: CASSLALHGTLNYGYTF

d_gene: .
abundance: .
j_gene: TRBJ2-2
v_gene: TRBV10-2
CDR3nt: TGCGCCAGCAGCAGGGCCCTCCACGGGGAGCTGTTTTTT
CDR3aa: CASSRALHGELFF

d_gene: TRBD1
abundance: .
j_gene: TRBJ1-1
v_gene: TRBV5-6
CDR3nt: TGTGCCAGCAGCGGAAGACAGGGAGGCACTGAAGCTTTCTTT
CDR3aa: CASSGRQGGTEAFF

d_gene: TRBD1
abundance: .
j_gene: TRBJ1-2
v_gene: TRBV6-5
CDR3nt: TGTGCCAGCACCCCCCTGGGACAGGTCTATGGCTACACCTTC
CDR3aa: CASTPLGQVYGYTF

d_gene: .
abundance: .
j_gene: TRBJ2-2
v_gene: TRBV6-4
CDR3nt: TGTGCCAGCAGTGCAGGACAGCACACCGGGGAGCTGTTTTTT
CDR3aa: CASSAGQHTGELFF

d_gene: .
abundance: .
j_gene: TRBJ2-3
v_gene: TRBV5-6
CDR3nt: TGTGCCAGCAGCCCTGACACGACTGGGGCGAGAGCGCAGTATTTT
CDR3aa: CASSPDTTGARAQYF

d_gene: .
abundance: .
j_gene: TRBJ2-1
v_gene: TRBV28
CDR3nt: TGTGCCAGCGGCGGCGCAGGGGCTTACAATGAGCAGTTCTTC
CDR3aa: CASGGAGAYNEQFF

d_gene: .
abundance: .
j_gene: TRBJ2-7
v_gene: TRBV29-1
CDR3nt: TGCAGCGTTGAAGGAGGGGGCTACGAGCAGTACTTC
CDR3aa: CSVEGGGYEQYF

d_gene: TRBD1
abundance: .
j_gene: TRBJ2-3
v_gene: TRBV5-4
CDR3nt: TGTGCCAGCAGCATCGGACAGGGTGGCACAGATACGCAGTATTTT
CDR3aa: CASSIGQGGTDTQYF

d_gene: .
abundance: .
j_gene: TRBJ1-1
v_gene: TRBV6-5
CDR3nt: TGTGCCAGCAGTTCGCAAAGCAGGGGTCGCGCTGAAGCTTTCTTT
CDR3aa: CASSSQSRGRAEAFF

d_gene: .
abundance: .
j_gene: TRBJ2-1
v_gene: TRBV9
CDR3nt: TGTGCCAGCAGCGTAGCTTGGAGGGGGGGGAATGAGCAGTTCTTC
CDR3aa: CASSVAWRGGNEQFF

d_gene: TRBD1
abundance: .
j_gene: TRBJ2-2
v_gene: TRBV5-1
CDR3nt: TGCGCCAGCGGGACAGCGAACACCGGGGAGCTGTTTTTT
CDR3aa: CASGTANTGELFF

d_gene: TRBD1
abundance: once
j_gene: TRBJ2-3
v_gene: TRBV9
CDR3nt: TGTGCCAGCAGCCCCCGGACAGGTGGCACAGATACGCAGTATTTT
CDR3aa: CASSPRTGGTDTQYF

d_gene: .
abundance: .
j_gene: TRBJ1-1
v_gene: TRBV5-8
CDR3nt: TGTGCCAGCACCACTGGGGGAGGGGGAAAGAAGACTGAAGCTTTCTTT
CDR3aa: CASTTGGGGKKTEAFF

d_gene: .
abundance: few
j_gene: TRBJ1-1
v_gene: TRBV20-1
CDR3nt: TGCAGTGCTAGTGGCCCGGGGACTGAAGCTTTCTTT
CDR3aa: CSASGPGTEAFF

d_gene: TRBD2
abundance: .
j_gene: TRBJ2-1
v_gene: TRBV27
CDR3nt: TGTGCCAGCAGTTTAACGGCTAGCGGGAGTGGTAATGAGCAGTTCTTC
CDR3aa: CASSLTASGSGNEQFF

d_gene: TRBD2
abundance: .
j_gene: TRBJ2-5
v_gene: TRBV19
CDR3nt: TGTGCCAGTAGTAGGATAGGGACTAGCGGGGGGGCTCCCCAAGAGACCCAGTACTTC
CDR3aa: CASSRIGTSGGAPQETQYF

d_gene: TRBD2
abundance: .
j_gene: TRBJ2-5
v_gene: TRBV5-1
CDR3nt: TGCGCCAGCAATCTGGCGGGAGAGGGAGAGACCCAGTACTTC
CDR3aa: CASNLAGEGETQYF

d_gene: TRBD2
abundance: .
j_gene: TRBJ2-1
v_gene: TRBV15
CDR3nt: TGTGCCACCAGCAGAGATTTAACTAGCGGGAGGAATGAGCAGTTCTTC
CDR3aa: CATSRDLTSGRNEQFF

d_gene: TRBD1
abundance: .
j_gene: TRBJ1-2
v_gene: TRBV25-1
CDR3nt: TGTGCCAGCAGTGAGGCGGCAGGGGGTAACTATGGCTACACCTTC
CDR3aa: CASSEAAGGNYGYTF

d_gene: TRBD2
abundance: .
j_gene: TRBJ2-3
v_gene: TRBV5-6
CDR3nt: TGTGCCAGCAGCCCGCTAGCGGGAGGGACAGATACGCAGTATTTT
CDR3aa: CASSPLAGGTDTQYF

d_gene: TRBD2
abundance: .
j_gene: TRBJ2-3
v_gene: TRBV11-2
CDR3nt: TGTGCCAGCAGCTTAGATCTGCGACTAGCGGGAAGAGATACGCAGTATTTT
CDR3aa: CASSLDLRLAGRDTQYF

d_gene: .
abundance: .
j_gene: TRBJ1-1
v_gene: TRBV27
CDR3nt: TGTGCCAGCAGTTTTAGCCGAAATCGGTCGGCTTTCTTT
CDR3aa: CASSFSRNRSAFF

d_gene: TRBD1
abundance: .
j_gene: TRBJ2-7
v_gene: TRBV5-1
CDR3nt: TGCGCCAGCAGCTCGACAGGGTCTATCTACGAGCAGTACTTC
CDR3aa: CASSSTGSIYEQYF

d_gene: .
abundance: .
j_gene: TRBJ2-7
v_gene: TRBV12-3/TRBV12-4
CDR3nt: TGTGCCAGCACCAGCGAAATCCACGAGCAGTACTTC
CDR3aa: CASTSEIHEQYF

d_gene: TRBD2
abundance: .
j_gene: TRBJ2-5
v_gene: TRBV9
CDR3nt: TGTGCCAGCAGCGCCCGGGACTCGGGGGGGACCCAGTACTTC
CDR3aa: CASSARDSGGTQYF

d_gene: .
abundance: .
j_gene: TRBJ2-7
v_gene: TRBV5-1
CDR3nt: TGCGCCAGCAGCTGGCCCAGGGCGGGGTCGGGCGAGCAGTACTTC
CDR3aa: CASSWPRAGSGEQYF

d_gene: .
abundance: .
j_gene: TRBJ2-1
v_gene: TRBV7-6
CDR3nt: TGTGCCAGCAGCTTTAACGGGCCTAGCAACAATGAGCAGTTCTTC
CDR3aa: CASSFNGPSNNEQFF

d_gene: .
abundance: .
j_gene: TRBJ1-5
v_gene: TRBV6-2/TRBV6-3
CDR3nt: TGTGCCAGCAGTTATCATCAGGGGAGTGGCAATCAGCCCCAGCATTTT
CDR3aa: CASSYHQGSGNQPQHF

d_gene: TRBD2
abundance: .
j_gene: TRBJ2-3
v_gene: TRBV6-2/TRBV6-3
CDR3nt: TGTGCCAGCAGTCGCCCGAGCGGGGGGAGCACAGATACGCAGTATTTT
CDR3aa: CASSRPSGGSTDTQYF

d_gene: .
abundance: .
j_gene: TRBJ2-5
v_gene: TRBV24-1
CDR3nt: TGTGCCACCAGTGTCGCGGCGGGGCTGGGGGAGCAAGAGACCCAGTACTTC
CDR3aa: CATSVAAGLGEQETQYF

d_gene: .
abundance: .
j_gene: TRBJ1-6
v_gene: TRBV9
CDR3nt: TGTGCCAGCAGCGTAGGGAGTCAGACACCCCTCCACTTT
CDR3aa: CASSVGSQTPLHF

d_gene: .
abundance: .
j_gene: TRBJ1-1
v_gene: TRBV5-6
CDR3nt: TGTGCCAGCAGCTTGTTATCTGAAGCTTTCTTT
CDR3aa: CASSLLSEAFF

d_gene: .
abundance: few
j_gene: TRBJ2-7
v_gene: TRBV19
CDR3nt: TGTGCCAGTAGCCGAGGTAGGGGGTTCTACGAGCAGTACTTC
CDR3aa: CASSRGRGFYEQYF

d_gene: TRBD2
abundance: few
j_gene: TRBJ2-1
v_gene: TRBV2
CDR3nt: TGTGCCAGCAGGATGATGACTAGCGGGAGCCTTACGGACCACAATGAGCAGTTCTTC
CDR3aa: CASRMMTSGSLTDHNEQFF

d_gene: .
abundance: .
j_gene: TRBJ2-1
v_gene: TRBV5-5
CDR3nt: TGTGCCAGCAGCTTGGACGTGGCCAATGAGCAGTTCTTC
CDR3aa: CASSLDVANEQFF

d_gene: .
abundance: .
j_gene: TRBJ1-1
v_gene: TRBV30
CDR3nt: TGTGCCTGGAGTCCCCTGGGGGCCCTGAACACTGAAGCTTTCTTT
CDR3aa: CAWSPLGALNTEAFF

d_gene: TRBD2
abundance: .
j_gene: TRBJ2-1
v_gene: TRBV24-1
CDR3nt: TGTGCCACCAGTGGCCCAACGGGACTAGCATTTTATAATGAGCAGTTCTTC
CDR3aa: CATSGPTGLAFYNEQFF

d_gene: .
abundance: .
j_gene: TRBJ1-6
v_gene: TRBV7-2
CDR3nt: TGTGCCAGCAGCTTAGCGGCTTTACCCCTCCACTTT
CDR3aa: CASSLAALPLHF

d_gene: TRBD1
abundance: .
j_gene: TRBJ1-2
v_gene: TRBV29-1
CDR3nt: TGCAGCGTCCAGACAGGGGGCGGCTATGGCTACACCTTC
CDR3aa: CSVQTGGGYGYTF

d_gene: TRBD2
abundance: .
j_gene: TRBJ2-5
v_gene: TRBV5-1
CDR3nt: TGCGCCAGCAGCTTGGATCCAGCGGGGGCTCAAGAGACCCAGTACTTC
CDR3aa: CASSLDPAGAQETQYF

d_gene: TRBD1
abundance: .
j_gene: TRBJ1-6
v_gene: TRBV9
CDR3nt: TGCGCCAGCAGCGTAGAGGCAGGGGGTGGTTCACCCCTCCACTTT
CDR3aa: CASSVEAGGGSPLHF

d_gene: .
abundance: few
j_gene: TRBJ2-7
v_gene: TRBV12-3/TRBV12-4
CDR3nt: TGTGCCAGCAGTTTCGGCGGATGGGACGAGCAGTACTTC
CDR3aa: CASSFGGWDEQYF

d_gene: TRBD1
abundance: .
j_gene: TRBJ2-7
v_gene: TRBV19
CDR3nt: TGTGCCAGTTCCAGAACAGGGGTAAACGAGCAGTACTTC
CDR3aa: CASSRTGVNEQYF

d_gene: TRBD1
abundance: .
j_gene: TRBJ2-7
v_gene: TRBV7-9
CDR3nt: TGTGCCAGCAGCCAAGCGACAGGGCGGGACGAGCAGTACTTC
CDR3aa: CASSQATGRDEQYF